The next 16 T cell receptor beta chains were all read from a single sample in a study of blood T cell repertoires in COVID-19. Method: immunoSEQ multiplex PCR; TCRdb's copy keeps in-frame clones and lacks some. The profile covers roughly 350,000 clones, with about 87% appearing a single time and about 6.3% taken by the ten largest. Input material: peripheral blood. These receptors all stem from a woman aged 45-60 years with COVID-19, enrolled during active disease.

This chain connects TRBV10-3 to TRBJ2-5; 7 bases agree with TRBD1. V shed 0 bases and J 9 bases; nucleotides not matched to a gene: 10. This CDR3 is 15 amino acids long. Germline CDR1 and CDR2: ENHRY and SYGVKD. The DNA of the CDR3 is TGTGCCATCAGTGAGTCGCGGACAGGTGAAGTGTCCCAGTACTTC. Translating gives CAISESRTGEVSQYF.

This clone was observed a single time. The chain combines TRBV18 with TRBJ1-5; TRBD1 is a possible D gene (5 bases). Looked up from germline, CDR1 is KGHSH and CDR2 is LQKENI. Trimming removed 3 bases from V and 5 bases from J, with 14 bases in between. The CDR3 has 15 residues. DNA of the CDR3: TGTGCCAGCTCACCGGCTGGACATGTAGATCAGCCCCAGCATTTT. Residues: CASSPAGHVDQPQHF.

The chain is built from TRBV21-1 and TRBJ1-1. TRBV21-1 represents a pseudogene. The CDR3 totals 17 residues. CDR3 loop: CASTWRQARRTNTEAFF. The CDR3 nucleotides are TGTGCCAGCACGTGGCGTCAGGCCCGGAGGACGAACACTGAAGCTTTCTTT.

The chain recombines TRBV12-5 with TRBJ1-3; no definite D call. The CDR3 has 17 residues. Germline V CDR1 and CDR2: LGHNT, FRNRAP. The V end was cut by 4 bases, the J end by 0 bases, with 16 bases between. This CDR3 reads CASGSGRTGVSGNTIYF. The CDR3 region has the DNA TGTGCTAGTGGTTCGGGGAGGACGGGTGTCTCTGGAAACACCATATATTTT.

The CDR3 bases are TGTGCCTGGAGTGTGACAGGCTACGAGCAGTACTTC. It specifies CAWSVTGYEQYF. The chain joins TRBV30 to TRBJ2-7; the D gene is possibly TRBD1 (6 bases). This CDR3 contains 12 residues. The V end lost 0 bases, the J end lost 3 bases, and 6 bases lay between the germline ends. Germline V gives CDR1 GTSNPN, CDR2 SVGIG (reference sequence).

This rearrangement joins TRBV4-3 to TRBJ2-7, with D uncertain. CDR3 length: 15 amino acids. Deletions cut 1 base from V and 0 bases from J, with 10 bases between. CDR1 is LGHNA, CDR2 YSLEER, per germline. The CDR3 DNA sequence: TGCGCCAGCAGCCAAGTTGCTGCGGTCTCCTACGAGCAGTACTTC. This gives the protein CASSQVAAVSYEQYF.

This clone was picked up one time. The rearrangement uses TRBV10-1 and TRBJ2-5; no clear D gene. The CDR3 extends over 14 amino acids. The germline V gene has CDR1 WNHNN and CDR2 SYGVQD (reference sequence). V dropped 2 bases and J dropped 0 bases, with 7 bases sitting between them. DNA for the CDR3: TGCGCCAGCAGTGAGGCGAATAACCAAGAGACCCAGTACTTC. This encodes CASSEANNQETQYF.

This clone was observed a few times. The gene calls are TRBV2 and TRBJ1-5; no definite D call. Germline values: CDR1 SNHLY, CDR2 FYNNEI. The V and J ends lost 8 bases and 2 bases respectively, with 13 bases between them. The CDR3 is 14 residues long. The CDR3 DNA sequence: TGTGCCAGCCTCCAGGCCAGAGGCAATCAGCCCCAGCATTTT. Translation gives CASLQARGNQPQHF.

The chain recombines TRBV5-5 with TRBJ2-1; TRBD2 agrees at 10 bases. The CDR3 is made up of 15 amino acids. V was pared by 3 bases and J by 6 bases, with 6 bases of the junction left unmatched. CDR1 SGHKS and CDR2 YYEKEE come from the germline V gene (reference sequence). Written as DNA, the CDR3 is TGTGCCAGCAGCTCTCTAGCGGGAGTGGGCAATGAGCAGTTCTTC. It specifies CASSSLAGVGNEQFF.

The genes are TRBV7-2 and TRBJ2-7; 7 bases match TRBD1. CDR1 and CDR2 (germline): SGHTA, FQGNSA. The CDR3 has 13 amino acids. V lost 4 bases and J lost 3; bases outside the gene matches: 3. CDR3 protein: CASSSGQNYEQYF. The CDR3 coding sequence is TGTGCCAGCAGCTCGGGACAGAACTACGAGCAGTACTTC.

This rearrangement joins TRBV2 to TRBJ2-1; 8 nucleotides align to TRBD2. The CDR3 is 14 amino acids. Germline V gene sequence: CDR1 SNHLY, CDR2 FYNNEI. Unmatched junction bases numbered 4, after V lost 7 bases and J lost 2 bases. The CDR3 spells CASTREGPYNEQFF. Here the CDR3 DNA reads TGTGCCAGCACACGGGAGGGCCCCTACAATGAGCAGTTCTTC.

The V gene is TRBV19, the J gene TRBJ1-5; D possibly corresponds to TRBD1 (5 bases). Germline V CDR1 and CDR2: LNHDA, SQIVND (reference sequence). The length of the CDR3 is 16 residues. The ends were cut back, 7 bases at V and 0 bases at J, with 16 bases in the middle. This CDR3 is CASTYVGLHSNQPQHF. CDR3 coding DNA: TGTGCCAGTACCTACGTGGGGCTACATAGCAATCAGCCCCAGCATTTT.

The J gene is TRBJ2-3, the V gene TRBV24-1; TRBD2 is a possible D gene (6 bases). This CDR3 has 14 amino acids. Germline V gene sequence: CDR1 KGHDR, CDR2 SFDVKD. V was shortened by 5 bases and J by 1 base, with 9 bases between the two germline ends. CDR3 coding DNA: TGTGCCACCAGTGCGGGAGCGGGCACAGATACGCAGTATTTT. As protein: CATSAGAGTDTQYF.

V gene TRBV7-6 combines with J gene TRBJ2-2, with 9 positions matching TRBD1. CDR1 SGHVS and CDR2 FNYEAQ come from the germline V gene. The CDR3 runs to 15 residues. V dropped 5 bases and J dropped 6; count of bases not matched to a gene: 7. CDR3 loop: CASSTGQGSSGELFF. CDR3 sequence (DNA): TGTGCCAGCAGCACGGGACAGGGCTCCTCCGGGGAGCTGTTTTTT.

The rearrangement links TRBV11-3 to TRBJ2-7, with D maybe TRBD1 (6 bases). Trimming removed 0 bases from V and 9 bases from J, with 9 bases in between. This CDR3 region has 12 residues. The germline V gene has CDR1 SGHNT and CDR2 YENEEA. In DNA, the CDR3 is TGTGCCAGCAGCTTAGAATCCAGGGGGCAGTACTTC. This translates into CASSLESRGQYF.

The J gene is TRBJ2-1, the V gene TRBV7-2; D unresolved. Germline V gives CDR1 SGHTA, CDR2 FQGNSA. Trimming took 5 bases from V and 6 from J, leaving 8 bases between them. The CDR3 consists of 12 residues. This CDR3 reads CASSPQINEQFF. CDR3 coding DNA: TGTGCCAGCAGCCCGCAGATCAATGAGCAGTTCTTC.